These 3 T cell receptor beta chains came from one sample sequenced in a study of blood T cell repertoires in COVID-19. Using immunoSEQ multiplex PCR, the repertoire was profiled, and TCRdb retains in-frame clones only, with some absent. Seen here are 350,000 to 400,000 clones, around 87% observed once, and the top ten hold roughly 1.9%. The sample was PBMCs or T cells enriched from blood (not recorded which). Every receptor here comes from a man aged 40-49 years in a cohort exposed to, infected with or recovered from COVID-19 (not recorded which).

This rearrangement joins TRBV15 to TRBJ1-1; D ambiguous. The germline CDR1 and CDR2 sequences are LNHNV and YYDKDF (reference sequence). There are 13 residues in the CDR3. V was cut by 0 bases and J by 5 bases, with 7 bases left in between. The CDR3 loop is CATSRDGQTEAFF. The CDR3 nucleotides read TGTGCCACCAGCAGAGATGGGCAAACTGAAGCTTTCTTT.

The rearrangement links TRBV6-1 to TRBJ1-1; D ambiguous. Germline V gene data show CDR1 as MNHNS and CDR2 as SASEGT. The CDR3 is 13 residues long. V was clipped by 1 base and J by 4 bases, with 7 bases between them. The CDR3 DNA is TGTGCCAGCAGTGAAGTGGCAGGCACTGAAGCTTTCTTT. Amino acid sequence: CASSEVAGTEAFF.

The chain joins TRBV5-1 to TRBJ2-5; D ambiguous. Trimming left V 3 bases short and J 2 bases short, with 8 bases between. This CDR3 spans 13 amino acids. Germline V gene data show CDR1 as SGHRS and CDR2 as YFSETQ. CDR3 DNA sequence: TGCGCCAGCAGCTCCTCTCTTCAAGAGACCCAGTACTTC. This translates into CASSSSLQETQYF.